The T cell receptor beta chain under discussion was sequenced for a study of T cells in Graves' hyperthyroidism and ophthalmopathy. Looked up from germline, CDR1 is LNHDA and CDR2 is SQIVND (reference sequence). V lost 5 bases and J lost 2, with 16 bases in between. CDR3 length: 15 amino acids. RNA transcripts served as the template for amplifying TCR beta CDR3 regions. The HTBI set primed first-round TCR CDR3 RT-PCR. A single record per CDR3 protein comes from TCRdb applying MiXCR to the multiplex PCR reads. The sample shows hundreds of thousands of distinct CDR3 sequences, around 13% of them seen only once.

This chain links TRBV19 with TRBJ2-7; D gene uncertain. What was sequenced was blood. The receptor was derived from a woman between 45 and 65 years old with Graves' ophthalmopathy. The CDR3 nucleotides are TGTGCCAGTAGTCCAGATTTGTTGGCCACCTACGAGCAGTACTTC. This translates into CASSPDLLATYEQYF.